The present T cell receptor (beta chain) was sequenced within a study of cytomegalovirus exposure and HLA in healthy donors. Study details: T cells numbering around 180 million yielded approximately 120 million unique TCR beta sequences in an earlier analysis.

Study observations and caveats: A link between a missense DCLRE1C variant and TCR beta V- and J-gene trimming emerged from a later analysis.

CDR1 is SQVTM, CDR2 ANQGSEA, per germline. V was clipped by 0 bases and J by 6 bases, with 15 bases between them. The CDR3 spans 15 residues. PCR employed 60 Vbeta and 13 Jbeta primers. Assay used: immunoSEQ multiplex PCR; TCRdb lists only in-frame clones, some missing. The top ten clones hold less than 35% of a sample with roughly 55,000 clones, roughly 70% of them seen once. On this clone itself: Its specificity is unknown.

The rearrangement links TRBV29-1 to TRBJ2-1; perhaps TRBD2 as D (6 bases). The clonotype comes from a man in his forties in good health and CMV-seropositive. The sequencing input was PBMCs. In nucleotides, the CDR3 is TGCAGCGTTGAAGAGGCTAGCGTCCTCGGCAATGAGCAGTTCTTC. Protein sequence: CSVEEASVLGNEQFF.